The next 5 T cell receptor beta chains were all read from a single sample in a study of vaccination and CD4 T cells after COVID-19. Treatment specified: roughly 10-day PBMC culture with coronavirus spike peptide pools or control peptides (ViraFEST assay). These receptors have no identified antigens. The study sequenced cultured CD4+ T cell DNA using the Oncomine TCR Beta short-read assay. TCRdb recomputed calls from the PCR reads with MiXCR, one row per CDR3 protein. The repertoire includes 17,000 or so distinct CDR3 sequences, 45% to 55% of them detected once, and roughly 9.1% sits in the top ten. The sample consisted of CD4+ T cells from blood, cultured in vitro. The receptors stem from a human donor who had recovered from COVID-19.

The chain has TRBV11-3 and TRBJ2-2; D gene unclear. There are 14 residues in the CDR3. The germline V gene encodes CDR1 SGHNT and CDR2 YENEEA. V was pared by 3 bases and J by 0 bases, with 5 bases between. The CDR3 nucleotides read TGTGCCAGCAGCTTCTCCTCGAACACCGGGGAGCTGTTTTTT. Translating gives CASSFSSNTGELFF.

The rearrangement links TRBV20-1 to TRBJ2-7, with 8 bases identical to TRBD1. The germline V gene has CDR1 DFQATT and CDR2 SNEGSKA (reference sequence). Trimming at V came to 3 bases and at J to 3 bases, leaving 10 bases not matched to a gene. This CDR3 comprises 15 residues. In DNA form, the CDR3 reads TGCAGTGCTAGCGATGGACAGGGCATTGGCTACGAGCAGTACTTC. Its translation is CSASDGQGIGYEQYF.

CDR3 sequence reads: CASSERGENTEAFF. In DNA, the CDR3 is TGTGCCAGCAGTGAACGAGGGGAGAACACTGAAGCTTTCTTT. The rearrangement links TRBV2 to TRBJ1-1, with D possibly being TRBD1 (5 bases). V dropped 2 bases and J dropped 1 base, with 8 bases sitting between them. The CDR3 extends over 14 amino acids. The germline V gene encodes CDR1 SNHLY and CDR2 FYNNEI. Filled out from reference TRBV2 and TRBJ1-1, the complete variable domain reads EPEVTQTPSHQVTQMGQEVILRCVPISNHLYFYWYRQILGQKVEFLVSFYNNEISEKSEIFDDQFSVERPDGSNFTLKIRSTKLEDSAMYFCASSERGENTEAFFGQGTRLTVV.

V gene TRBV7-2 combines with J gene TRBJ2-3; no firm D call. The germline V gene encodes CDR1 SGHTA and CDR2 FQGNSA. This CDR3 spans 11 amino acids. Trimming cost V 1 base and J 8 bases, with 4 bases left between them. This chain's CDR3 is CASSLEGTQYF. The CDR3 nucleotides are TGTGCCAGCAGCTTAGAGGGTACGCAGTATTTT.

The V and J genes are TRBV5-4 and TRBJ1-6, with TRBD1 as a possible D gene (6 bases). CDR1 and CDR2 from the germline V gene are SGHNT and YYREEE (reference sequence). The CDR3 contains 14 residues. The V gene lost 3 bases and the J gene lost 7 bases, with 11 bases spanning the gap. The CDR3 loop is CASSSDRQNSPLHF. The CDR3 DNA reads as TGTGCCAGCAGCTCCGACAGGCAGAATTCACCCCTCCACTTT.